This T cell receptor (beta chain) was captured in a study of T cell responses to AZD1222 COVID-19 vaccine. General study points: Spike-spanning, vaccine-associated CD4 TCRs were dominant at 160-218 and 743-854.

TCRdb's copy holds only in-frame clones and misses some; the assay was immunoSEQ multiplex PCR. The sample holds 180,000 or so clones, just over 90% seen once. To note about this clone: The antigen remains undetermined.

Second doses at about 4 or about 12 weeks were pooled. The sequencing here drew on peripheral blood, taken 28 days after the second AZD1222 dose. This TCR was recovered from an adult who received the AZD1222 COVID-19 vaccine.

Written as DNA, the CDR3 is TGTGCCAGCAGTTACTCGATGCAGGGGGCAGGGGAGCAGTACTTC. Translating it yields CASSYSMQGAGEQYF. The genes are TRBV6-5 and TRBJ2-7, with 8 bases aligning to TRBD1. V lost 0 bases to trimming and J lost 7 bases; unmatched junction nucleotides: 8. The CDR3 is made up of 15 amino acids. CDR1 is MNHEY, CDR2 SVGAGI, per germline.